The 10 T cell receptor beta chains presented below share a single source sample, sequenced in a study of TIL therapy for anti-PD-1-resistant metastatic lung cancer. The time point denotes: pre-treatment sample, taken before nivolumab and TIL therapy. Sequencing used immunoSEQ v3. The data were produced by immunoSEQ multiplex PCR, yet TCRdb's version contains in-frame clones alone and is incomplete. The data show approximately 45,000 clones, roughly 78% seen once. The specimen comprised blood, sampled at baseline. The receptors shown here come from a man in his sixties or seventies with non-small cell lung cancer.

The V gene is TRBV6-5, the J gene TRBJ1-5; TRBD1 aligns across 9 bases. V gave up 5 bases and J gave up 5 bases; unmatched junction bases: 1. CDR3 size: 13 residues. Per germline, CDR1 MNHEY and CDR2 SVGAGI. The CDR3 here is CASSRTGDQPQHF. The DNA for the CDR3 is TGTGCCAGCAGTAGGACAGGGGATCAGCCCCAGCATTTT.

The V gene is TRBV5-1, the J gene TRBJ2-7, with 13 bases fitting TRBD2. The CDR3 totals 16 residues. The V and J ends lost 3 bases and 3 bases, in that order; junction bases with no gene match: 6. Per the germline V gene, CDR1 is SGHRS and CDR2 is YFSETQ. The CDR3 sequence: CASSSSGTSGNYEQYF. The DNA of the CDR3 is TGCGCCAGCAGCTCGTCCGGGACTAGCGGGAACTACGAGCAGTACTTC.

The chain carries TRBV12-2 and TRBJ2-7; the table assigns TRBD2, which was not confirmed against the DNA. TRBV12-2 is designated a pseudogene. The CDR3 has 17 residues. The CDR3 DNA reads TGTGCAAGTCCCCAACTAGCGGGAGGGCCGAGTCCATACGAGCAGTACTTC. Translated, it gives CASPQLAGGPSPYEQYF.

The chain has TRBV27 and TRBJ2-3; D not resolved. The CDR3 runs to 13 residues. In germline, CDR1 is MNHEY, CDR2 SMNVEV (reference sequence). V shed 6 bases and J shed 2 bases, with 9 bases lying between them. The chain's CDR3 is CASRGLFTDTQYF. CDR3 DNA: TGTGCCAGCAGGGGGTTATTCACAGATACGCAGTATTTT.

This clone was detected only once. DNA of the CDR3: TGCGCCAGCAGCTTGGGGGGGGACAGGCCCTACGAGCAGTACTTC. It yields the protein CASSLGGDRPYEQYF. The V call is TRBV5-1, the J call TRBJ2-7; 8 bases line up with TRBD1. This CDR3 comprises 15 residues. Germline lookup yields CDR1 SGHRS and CDR2 YFSETQ. The ends lost 0 bases at V and 2 bases at J; junction bases unmatched: 4.

The CDR3, as DNA: TGTGCCAGCAGCCTGGGACAGGGTAGCCCTGAAGCTTTCTTT. Translation: CASSLGQGSPEAFF. V gene TRBV7-3 combines with J gene TRBJ1-1; 9 positions agree with TRBD1. The CDR3 has 14 amino acids. J lost 6 bases, V lost 5 bases, and 7 bases had no gene match. Germline V CDR1 and CDR2: SGHTA, FQGTGA.

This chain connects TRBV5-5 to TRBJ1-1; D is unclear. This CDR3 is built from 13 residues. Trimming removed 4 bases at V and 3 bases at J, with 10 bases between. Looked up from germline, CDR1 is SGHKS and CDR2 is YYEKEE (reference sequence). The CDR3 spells CASSLQADTEAFF. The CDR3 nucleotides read TGTGCCAGCAGCCTTCAGGCCGACACTGAAGCTTTCTTT.

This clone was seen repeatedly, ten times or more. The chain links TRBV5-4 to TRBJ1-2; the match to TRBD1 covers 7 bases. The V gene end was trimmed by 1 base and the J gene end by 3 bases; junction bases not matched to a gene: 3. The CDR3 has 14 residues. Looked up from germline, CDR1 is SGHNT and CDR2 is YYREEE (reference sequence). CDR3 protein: CASSLIGGDYGYTF. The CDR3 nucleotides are TGTGCCAGCAGCTTGATAGGGGGCGACTATGGCTACACCTTC. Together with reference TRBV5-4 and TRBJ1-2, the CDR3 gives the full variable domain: ETGVTQSPTHLIKTRGQQVTLRCSSQSGHNTVSWYQQALGQGPQFIFQYYREEENGRGNFPPRFSGLQFPNYSSELNVNALELDDSALYLCASSLIGGDYGYTFGSGTRLTVV.

The CDR3 sequence is CASSQGLSYEQYF. DNA for the CDR3: TGTGCCAGCAGCCAAGGGCTCTCCTACGAGCAGTACTTC. V and J are TRBV14 and TRBJ2-7; D remains ambiguous. The V gene lost 1 base and the J gene lost 0 bases, with 4 bases spanning the gap. Germline CDR1 SGHDN, CDR2 FVKESK. The CDR3 length is 13 residues.

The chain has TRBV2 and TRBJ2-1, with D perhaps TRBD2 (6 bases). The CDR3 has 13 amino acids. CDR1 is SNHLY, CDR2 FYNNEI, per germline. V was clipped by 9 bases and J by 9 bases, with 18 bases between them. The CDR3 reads CASQWTGVSEQFF. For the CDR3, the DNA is TGTGCCAGTCAGTGGACGGGAGTTTCTGAGCAGTTCTTC.